A selection of T cell receptor beta chains follows, all from one sample in a study of T cell repertoires in cytomegalovirus infection. TCRdb itself ran the reads through MiXCR, one entry per CDR3 protein. The top ten clones hold around 9% of a sample with about 260,000 distinct CDR3 sequences, about 13% of them seen once. Sequenced input: PBMCs. The receptor source for this set is a human donor in good health (CMV status not recorded). Some clones in this sample may be carry-over from other donors' samples. CDR3s include the opening cysteine and the closing phenylalanine or tryptophan. Fields, in order: CDR3 length, J gene, clone size, V gene, D gene, CDR3 protein, CDR3 DNA. The D gene is left open where the match is weak. Clone size, where shown, is once, few, many, or a class for clones that have expanded.

13	TRBJ2-5	NA	TRBV29-1	NA	CSVEPRSGETQYF	TGCAGCGTTGAGCCCAGGTCAGGGGAGACCCAGTACTTC
15	TRBJ2-6	many	TRBV20-1	NA	CSASQGTSGANVLTF	TGCAGTGCTAGTCAGGGTACCTCTGGGGCCAACGTCCTGACTTTC
14	TRBJ1-2	many	TRBV6-2/TRBV6-3	NA	CASSYSSRVDGYTF	TGTGCCAGCAGTTACTCGTCCAGGGTTGATGGCTACACCTTC
11	TRBJ1-1	few	TRBV6-5	NA	CASTSNTEAFF	TGTGCCAGCACGAGTAACACTGAAGCTTTCTTT
16	TRBJ1-3	NA	TRBV2	NA	CASSERFRGSGNTIYF	TGTGCCAGCAGTGAAAGATTCCGGGGATCTGGAAACACCATATATTTT
13	TRBJ2-7	many	TRBV14	NA	CASSQVTAYEQYF	TGTGCCAGCAGCCAAGTGACAGCCTACGAGCAGTACTTC
17	TRBJ2-1	NA	TRBV12-3/TRBV12-4	TRBD2	CASSFLLSGGMNNEQFF	TGTGCCAGCAGTTTCCTCCTTAGCGGGGGGATGAACAATGAGCAGTTCTTC
14	TRBJ1-1	NA	TRBV10-2	NA	CASKGADMNTEAFF	TGCGCCAGCAAGGGAGCAGACATGAACACTGAAGCTTTCTTT
16	TRBJ2-1	NA	TRBV5-3	TRBD2	CASSFGLAGPYNEQFF	TGTGCCAGCAGCTTCGGACTAGCGGGGCCATACAATGAGCAGTTCTTC
14	TRBJ2-7	many	TRBV2	TRBD2	CASIERGGLYEQYF	TGTGCCAGCATCGAGCGGGGGGGCCTTTACGAGCAGTACTTC
15	TRBJ1-5	few	TRBV6-2/TRBV6-3	TRBD1	CASRGGQASNQPQHF	TGTGCCAGCAGGGGGGGACAGGCCAGCAATCAGCCCCAGCATTTT
15	TRBJ2-1	few	TRBV6-6	TRBD1	CASRHRTGAPSEQFF	TGTGCCAGCAGGCATAGGACAGGGGCCCCCTCAGAGCAGTTCTTC
13	TRBJ1-1	many	TRBV27	NA	CASSFRGRTEAFF	TGTGCCAGCAGTTTCAGGGGTAGAACTGAAGCTTTCTTT
14	TRBJ1-1	few	TRBV20-1	NA	CSARVSGVNTEAFF	TGCAGTGCTAGAGTTTCAGGGGTGAACACTGAAGCTTTCTTT
14	TRBJ1-6	NA	TRBV11-2	NA	CASSLENLNSPLHF	TGTGCCAGCAGCTTAGAGAACCTTAATTCACCCCTCCACTTT
16	TRBJ1-6	many	TRBV18	NA	CASSPRQANYNSPLHF	TGTGCCAGCTCTCCGAGACAGGCAAACTATAATTCACCCCTCCACTTT
16	TRBJ1-2	few	TRBV7-9	TRBD1	CASSSTNQTGLRGYTF	TGTGCCAGCAGCTCTACCAACCAGACAGGGTTGCGCGGCTACACCTTC
13	TRBJ2-1	NA	TRBV9	NA	CASSAQTWNEQFF	TGTGCCAGCAGCGCCCAGACCTGGAATGAGCAGTTCTTC
13	TRBJ2-7	many	TRBV28	TRBD2	CASSTSGSREQYF	TGTGCCAGCTCGACTAGCGGGAGTCGCGAGCAGTACTTC
13	TRBJ1-1	NA	TRBV29-1	NA	CSADFRSLTEAFF	TGCAGCGCTGATTTTCGTAGCCTCACTGAAGCTTTCTTT
15	TRBJ2-5	NA	TRBV7-8	TRBD2	CASSPWTSGGETQYF	TGTGCCAGCAGCCCTTGGACTAGCGGAGGAGAGACCCAGTACTTC
14	TRBJ1-1	NA	TRBV20-1	NA	CSAIRGGRDTEAFF	TGCAGTGCCATTAGAGGGGGGCGGGACACTGAAGCTTTCTTT
15	TRBJ2-7	many	TRBV7-9	TRBD1	CASSSRDRGSAEQYF	TGTGCCAGCAGCTCCCGGGACAGGGGGTCGGCCGAGCAGTACTTC
13	TRBJ1-5	NA	TRBV19	NA	CASSTIPPQPQHF	TGTGCCAGCAGTACAATCCCCCCGCAGCCCCAGCATTTT
15	TRBJ1-4	many	TRBV20-1	TRBD1	CSARDRTGENEKLFF	TGCAGTGCTAGAGATCGGACAGGAGAGAATGAAAAACTGTTTTTT
15	TRBJ1-1	NA	TRBV13	NA	CASSGSGGLGTEAFF	TGTGCCAGCAGCGGATCAGGTGGATTGGGCACTGAAGCTTTCTTT
15	TRBJ2-5	NA	TRBV5-4	TRBD2	CASSAPGTREETQYF	TGTGCCAGCAGCGCTCCAGGGACTAGAGAAGAGACCCAGTACTTC
16	TRBJ2-5	NA	TRBV15	NA	CATSRDQAEGEETQYF	TGTGCCACCAGCAGAGATCAGGCCGAGGGAGAAGAGACCCAGTACTTC
15	TRBJ2-7	NA	TRBV18	TRBD1	CASSPGQASSYEQYF	TGTGCCAGCTCACCAGGACAGGCGAGCTCCTACGAGCAGTACTTC
14	TRBJ2-7	NA	TRBV29-1	TRBD2	CSATEGGSSYEQYF	TGCAGCGCCACCGAGGGCGGGAGCTCCTACGAGCAGTACTTC
14	TRBJ2-1	NA	TRBV5-1	NA	CASSLRDRNNEQFF	TGCGCCAGCAGCTTGAGGGACCGAAACAATGAGCAGTTCTTC
19	TRBJ1-1	NA	TRBV15	TRBD1	CATADSTGALVRMNTEAFF	TGTGCCACCGCCGACTCGACAGGGGCCCTCGTACGGATGAACACTGAAGCTTTCTTT
14	TRBJ2-5	NA	TRBV5-6	NA	CASSSGLQQETQYF	TGTGCCAGCAGCTCGGGACTTCAGCAAGAGACCCAGTACTTC
15	TRBJ1-5	NA	TRBV7-2	NA	CASSLVAGGNQPQHF	TGTGCCAGCAGCTTAGTAGCGGGTGGCAATCAGCCCCAGCATTTT
15	TRBJ2-7	NA	TRBV5-1	NA	CASSSAPGAAYEQYF	TGCGCCAGCAGCTCAGCGCCAGGGGCGGCCTACGAGCAGTACTTC